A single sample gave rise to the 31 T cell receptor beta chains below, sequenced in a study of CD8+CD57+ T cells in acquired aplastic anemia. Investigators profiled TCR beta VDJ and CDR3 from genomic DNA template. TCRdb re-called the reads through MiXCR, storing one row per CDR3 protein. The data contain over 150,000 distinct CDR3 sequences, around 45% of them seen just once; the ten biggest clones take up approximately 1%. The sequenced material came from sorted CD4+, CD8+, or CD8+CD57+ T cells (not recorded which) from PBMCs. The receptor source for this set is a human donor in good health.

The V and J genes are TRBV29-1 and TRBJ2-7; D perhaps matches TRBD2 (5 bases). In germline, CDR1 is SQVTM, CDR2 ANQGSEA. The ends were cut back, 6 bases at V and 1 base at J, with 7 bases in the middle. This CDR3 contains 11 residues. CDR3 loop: CSVRTSYEQYF. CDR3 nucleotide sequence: TGCAGCGTCAGGACTTCCTACGAGCAGTACTTC.

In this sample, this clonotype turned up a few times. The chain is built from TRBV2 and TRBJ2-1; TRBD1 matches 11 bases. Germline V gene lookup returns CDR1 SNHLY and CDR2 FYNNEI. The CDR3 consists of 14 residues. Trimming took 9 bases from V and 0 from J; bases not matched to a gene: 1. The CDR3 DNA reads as TGTGCCAGTGGGACAGGGGGCTCCTACAATGAGCAGTTCTTC. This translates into CASGTGGSYNEQFF. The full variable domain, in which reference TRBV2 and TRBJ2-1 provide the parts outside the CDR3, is EPEVTQTPSHQVTQMGQEVILRCVPISNHLYFYWYRQILGQKVEFLVSFYNNEISEKSEIFDDQFSVERPDGSNFTLKIRSTKLEDSAMYFCASGTGGSYNEQFFGPGTRLTVL.

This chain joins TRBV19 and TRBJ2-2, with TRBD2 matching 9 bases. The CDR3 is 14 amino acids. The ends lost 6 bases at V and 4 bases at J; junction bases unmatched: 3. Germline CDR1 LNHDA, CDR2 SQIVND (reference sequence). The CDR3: CASSMTSGTGELFF. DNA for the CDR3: TGTGCCAGTAGCATGACTAGCGGCACCGGGGAGCTGTTTTTT. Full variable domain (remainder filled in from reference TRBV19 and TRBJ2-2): DGGITQSPKYLFRKEGQNVTLSCEQNLNHDAMYWYRQDPGQGLRLIYYSQIVNDFQKGDIAEGYSVSREKKESFPLTVTSAQKNPTAFYLCASSMTSGTGELFFGEGSRLTVL.

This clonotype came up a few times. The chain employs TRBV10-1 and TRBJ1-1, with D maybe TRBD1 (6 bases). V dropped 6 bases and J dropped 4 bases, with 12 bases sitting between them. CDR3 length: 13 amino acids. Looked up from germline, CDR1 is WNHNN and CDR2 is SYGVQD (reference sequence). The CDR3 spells CASSLGQPTEAFF. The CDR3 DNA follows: TGCGCCAGCAGCCTCGGACAGCCCACTGAAGCTTTCTTT.

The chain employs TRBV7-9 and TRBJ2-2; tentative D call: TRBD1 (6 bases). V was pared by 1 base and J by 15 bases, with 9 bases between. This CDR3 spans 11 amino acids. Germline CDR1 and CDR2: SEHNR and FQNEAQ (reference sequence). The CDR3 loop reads CASSLDREVFF. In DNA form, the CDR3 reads TGTGCCAGCAGCTTAGACAGGGAAGTGTTTTTT. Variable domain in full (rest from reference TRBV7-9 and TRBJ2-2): DTGVSQNPRHKITKRGQNVTFRCDPISEHNRLYWYRQTLGQGPEFLTYFQNEAQLEKSRLLSDRFSAERPKGSFSTLEIQRTEQGDSAMYLCASSLDREVFFGEGSRLTVL.

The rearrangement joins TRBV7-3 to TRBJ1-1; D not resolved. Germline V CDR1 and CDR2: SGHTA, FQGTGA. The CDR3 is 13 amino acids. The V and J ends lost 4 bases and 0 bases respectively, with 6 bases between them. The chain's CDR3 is CASSSLLNTEAFF. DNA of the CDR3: TGTGCCAGCAGCTCGTTATTGAACACTGAAGCTTTCTTT.

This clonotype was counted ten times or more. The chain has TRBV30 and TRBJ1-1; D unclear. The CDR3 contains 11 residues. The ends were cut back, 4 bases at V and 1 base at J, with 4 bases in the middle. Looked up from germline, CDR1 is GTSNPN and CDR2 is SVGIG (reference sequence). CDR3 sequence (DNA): TGTGCCTGGAAGAAGAACACTGAAGCTTTCTTT. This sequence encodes CAWKKNTEAFF.

The CDR3 loop reads CASSAPGASTDTQYF. The CDR3 DNA sequence: TGTGCCAGCAGTGCTCCCGGGGCCAGCACAGATACGCAGTATTTT. The chain combines TRBV25-1 with TRBJ2-3, with D tentatively TRBD1 or TRBD2 (5 bases each). The CDR3 runs to 15 residues. Trimming took 4 bases from V and 0 from J, leaving 11 bases between them. Germline CDR1 MGHDK, CDR2 SYGVNS.

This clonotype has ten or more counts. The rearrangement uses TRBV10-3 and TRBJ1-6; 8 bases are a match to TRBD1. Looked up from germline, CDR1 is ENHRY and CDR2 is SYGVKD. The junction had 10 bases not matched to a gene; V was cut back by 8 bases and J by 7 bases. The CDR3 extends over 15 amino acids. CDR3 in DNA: TGTGCCATCTTGGAGCAGGGGGCCCGAAATTCACCCCTCCACTTT. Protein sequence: CAILEQGARNSPLHF.

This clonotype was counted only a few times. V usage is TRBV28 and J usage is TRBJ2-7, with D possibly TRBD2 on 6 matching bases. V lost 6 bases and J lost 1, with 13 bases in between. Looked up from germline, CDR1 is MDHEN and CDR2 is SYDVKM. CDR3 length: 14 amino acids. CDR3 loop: CASRSPGGSYEQYF. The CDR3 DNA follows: TGTGCCAGCAGATCCCCCGGGGGATCCTACGAGCAGTACTTC.

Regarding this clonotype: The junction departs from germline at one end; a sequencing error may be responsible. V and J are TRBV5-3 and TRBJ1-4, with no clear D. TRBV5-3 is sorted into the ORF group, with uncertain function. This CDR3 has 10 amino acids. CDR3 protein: CASSLRKLFF. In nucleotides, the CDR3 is TGTGCCAGCAGCTTGAGAAAACTGTTTTTT.

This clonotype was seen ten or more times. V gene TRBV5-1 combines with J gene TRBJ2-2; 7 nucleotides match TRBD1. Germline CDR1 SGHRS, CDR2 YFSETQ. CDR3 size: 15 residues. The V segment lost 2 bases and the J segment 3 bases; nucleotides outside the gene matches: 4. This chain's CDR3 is CASSFGQGDTGELFF. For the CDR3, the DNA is TGCGCCAGCAGCTTTGGGCAGGGGGACACCGGGGAGCTGTTTTTT.

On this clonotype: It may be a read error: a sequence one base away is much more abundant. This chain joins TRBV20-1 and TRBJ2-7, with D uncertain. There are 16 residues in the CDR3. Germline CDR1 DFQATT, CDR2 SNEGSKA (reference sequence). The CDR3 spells CGARFLLPTKSYEQYF. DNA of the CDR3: TGCGGTGCTAGATTTTTGCTACCGACAAAATCCTACGAGCAGTACTTC.

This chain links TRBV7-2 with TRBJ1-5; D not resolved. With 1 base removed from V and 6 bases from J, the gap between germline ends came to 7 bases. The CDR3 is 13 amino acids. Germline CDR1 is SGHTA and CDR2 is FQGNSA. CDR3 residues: CASSLEVGQPQHF. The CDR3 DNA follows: TGTGCCAGCAGCTTAGAAGTGGGTCAGCCCCAGCATTTT.

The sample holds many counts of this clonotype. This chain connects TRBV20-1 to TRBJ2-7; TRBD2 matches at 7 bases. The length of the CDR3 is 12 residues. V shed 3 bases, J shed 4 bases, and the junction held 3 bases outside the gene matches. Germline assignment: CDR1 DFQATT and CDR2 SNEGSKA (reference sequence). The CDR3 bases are TGCAGTGCTAGGACTAGCACGTACGAGCAGTACTTC. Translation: CSARTSTYEQYF.

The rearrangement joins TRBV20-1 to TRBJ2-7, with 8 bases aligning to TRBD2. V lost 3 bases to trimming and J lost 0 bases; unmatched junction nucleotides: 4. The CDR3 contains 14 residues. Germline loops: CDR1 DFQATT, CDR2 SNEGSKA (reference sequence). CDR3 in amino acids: CSASGREGSYEQYF. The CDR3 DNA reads TGCAGTGCTAGCGGGAGGGAGGGCTCCTACGAGCAGTACTTC.

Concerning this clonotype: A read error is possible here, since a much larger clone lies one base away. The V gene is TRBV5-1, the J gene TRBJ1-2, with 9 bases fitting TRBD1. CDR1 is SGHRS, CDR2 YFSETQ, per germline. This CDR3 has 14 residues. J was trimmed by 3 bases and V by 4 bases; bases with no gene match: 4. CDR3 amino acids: CASSTGTGHYGYTF. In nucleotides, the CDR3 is TGCGCCAGCAGCACTGGGACAGGGCACTATGGCTACACCTTC.

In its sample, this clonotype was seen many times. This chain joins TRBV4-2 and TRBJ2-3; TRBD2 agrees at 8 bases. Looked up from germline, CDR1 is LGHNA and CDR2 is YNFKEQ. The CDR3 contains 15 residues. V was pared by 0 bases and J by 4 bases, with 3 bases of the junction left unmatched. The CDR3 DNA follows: TGTGCCAGCAGCCAAGATGGGACTAGTTCAGATACGCAGTATTTT. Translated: CASSQDGTSSDTQYF.

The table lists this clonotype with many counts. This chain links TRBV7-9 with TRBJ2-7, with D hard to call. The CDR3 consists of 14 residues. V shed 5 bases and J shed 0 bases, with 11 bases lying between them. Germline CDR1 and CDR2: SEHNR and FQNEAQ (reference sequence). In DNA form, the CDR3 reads TGTGCCAGCAGCCCACGGGTCTCCTCCTACGAGCAGTACTTC. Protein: CASSPRVSSYEQYF. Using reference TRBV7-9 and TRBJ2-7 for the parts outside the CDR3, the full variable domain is DTGVSQNPRHKITKRGQNVTFRCDPISEHNRLYWYRQTLGQGPEFLTYFQNEAQLEKSRLLSDRFSAERPKGSFSTLEIQRTEQGDSAMYLCASSPRVSSYEQYFGPGTRLTVT.

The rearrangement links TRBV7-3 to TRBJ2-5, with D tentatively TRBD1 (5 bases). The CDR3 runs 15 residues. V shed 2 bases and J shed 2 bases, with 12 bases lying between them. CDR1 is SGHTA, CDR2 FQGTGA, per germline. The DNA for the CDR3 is TGTGCCAGCAGCTTATGGGCAGGGTCGCAAGAGACCCAGTACTTC. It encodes CASSLWAGSQETQYF.

The CDR3 nucleotides read TGCGCCAGCAGCCAAGATCTGAATTCCGAAATGTACTTC. Translating gives CASSQDLNSEMYF. This sequence joins TRBV4-3 and TRBJ2-4; D not resolved. The CDR3 sequence is 13 residues long. Per germline, CDR1 LGHNA and CDR2 YSLEER. V shed 0 bases and J shed 15 bases, with 15 bases lying between them.

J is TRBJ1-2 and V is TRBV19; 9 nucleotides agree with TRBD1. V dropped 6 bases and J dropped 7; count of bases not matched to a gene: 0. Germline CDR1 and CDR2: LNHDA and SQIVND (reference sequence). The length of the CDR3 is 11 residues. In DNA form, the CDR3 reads TGTGCCAGTAGGGACAGGGGTGGCTACACCTTC. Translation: CASRDRGGYTF.

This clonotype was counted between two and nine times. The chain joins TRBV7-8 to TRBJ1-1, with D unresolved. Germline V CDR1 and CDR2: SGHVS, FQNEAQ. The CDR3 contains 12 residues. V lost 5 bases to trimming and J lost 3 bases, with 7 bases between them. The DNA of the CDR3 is TGTGCCAGCAGCGAGACCTACACTGAAGCTTTCTTT. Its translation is CASSETYTEAFF.

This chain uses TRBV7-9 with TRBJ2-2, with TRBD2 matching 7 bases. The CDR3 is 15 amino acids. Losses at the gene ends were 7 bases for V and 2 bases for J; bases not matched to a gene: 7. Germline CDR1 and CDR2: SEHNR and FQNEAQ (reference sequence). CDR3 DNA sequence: TGTGCCAGCACTGGGAGGGGCACTAACACCGGGGAGCTGTTTTTT. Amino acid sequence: CASTGRGTNTGELFF.

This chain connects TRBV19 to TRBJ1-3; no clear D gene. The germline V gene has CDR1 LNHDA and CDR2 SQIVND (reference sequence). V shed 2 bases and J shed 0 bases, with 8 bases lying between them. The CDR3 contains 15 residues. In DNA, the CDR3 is TGTGCCAGTAGTATAACTAGACGCTCTGGAAACACCATATATTTT. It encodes CASSITRRSGNTIYF.

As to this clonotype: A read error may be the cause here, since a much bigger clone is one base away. The CDR3 region is CASGLGGTANEKLFF. As DNA, the CDR3 is TGTGCCAGCGGCTTAGGGGGCACGGCTAATGAAAAACTGTTTTTT. V usage is TRBV7-3 and J usage is TRBJ1-4; 7 nucleotides agree with TRBD1. The length of the CDR3 is 15 residues. Germline CDR1 reads SGHTA; CDR2 reads FQGTGA.

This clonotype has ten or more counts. The CDR3 protein is CASSLEGGKKYF. In DNA, the CDR3 is TGTGCCAGCAGTTTAGAGGGCGGTAAGAAGTACTTC. The rearrangement joins TRBV27 to TRBJ2-7, with D possibly being TRBD2 (5 bases). V lost 2 bases and J 11 bases, leaving 13 bases between the germline ends. Germline CDR1 and CDR2: MNHEY and SMNVEV (reference sequence). This CDR3 has 12 amino acids.

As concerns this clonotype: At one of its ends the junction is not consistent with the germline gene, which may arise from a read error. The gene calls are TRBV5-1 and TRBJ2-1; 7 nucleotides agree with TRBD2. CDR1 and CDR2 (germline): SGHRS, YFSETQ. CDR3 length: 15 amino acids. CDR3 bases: TGCGCCAGCAACTTGGGGAGGGACTCCTACAATGAGCAGTTCTTC. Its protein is CASNLGRDSYNEQFF.

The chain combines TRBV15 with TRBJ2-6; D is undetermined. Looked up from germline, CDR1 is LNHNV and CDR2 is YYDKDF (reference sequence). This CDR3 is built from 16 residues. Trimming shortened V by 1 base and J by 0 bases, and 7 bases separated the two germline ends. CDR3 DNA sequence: TGTGCCACCAGCAGAGTGTTATCCTCTGGGGCCAACGTCCTGACTTTC. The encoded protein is CATSRVLSSGANVLTF. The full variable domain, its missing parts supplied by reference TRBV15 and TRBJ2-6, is DAMVIQNPRYQVTQFGKPVTLSCSQTLNHNVMYWYQQKSSQAPKLLFHYYDKDFNNEADTPDNFQSRRPNTSFCFLDIRSPGLGDTAMYLCATSRVLSSGANVLTFGAGSRLTVL.

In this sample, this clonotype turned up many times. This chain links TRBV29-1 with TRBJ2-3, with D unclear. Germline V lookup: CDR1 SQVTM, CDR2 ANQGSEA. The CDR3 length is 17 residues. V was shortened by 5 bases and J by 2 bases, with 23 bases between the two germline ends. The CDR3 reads CSVLKLSFRQITDTQYF. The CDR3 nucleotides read TGCAGCGTTCTCAAGCTTAGCTTCCGGCAAATCACAGATACGCAGTATTTT.

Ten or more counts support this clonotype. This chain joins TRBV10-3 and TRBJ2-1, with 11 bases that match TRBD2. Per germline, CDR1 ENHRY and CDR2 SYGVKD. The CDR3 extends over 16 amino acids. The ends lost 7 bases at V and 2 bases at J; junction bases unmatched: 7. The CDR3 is CAITQGLAGAYNEQFF. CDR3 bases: TGTGCCATCACCCAAGGACTAGCGGGCGCCTACAATGAGCAGTTCTTC.